The 19 T cell receptor beta chains in this list originate from one sample, sequenced in a study of T cell changes during pregnancy in multiple sclerosis. The data were produced by immunoSEQ multiplex PCR, yet TCRdb's version contains in-frame clones alone and is incomplete. The sample holds 50,000 to 70,000 clones, 93% seen once. Sequenced here: peripheral blood, sampled after pregnancy. These receptors originate from a female donor with multiple sclerosis, enrolled in a pregnancy study.

This rearrangement joins TRBV11-3 to TRBJ2-3; 14 bases agree with TRBD2. The CDR3 is made up of 19 amino acids. Germline V CDR1 and CDR2: SGHNT, YENEEA. V lost 4 bases to trimming and J lost 2 bases; unmatched junction nucleotides: 11. This CDR3 reads CASSSPLGLAGEDTDTQYF. The CDR3 DNA follows: TGTGCCAGCAGCTCCCCACTGGGACTAGCGGGAGAGGACACAGATACGCAGTATTTT.

The chain combines TRBV28 with TRBJ1-2; 7 nucleotides agree with TRBD1. CDR3 length: 15 amino acids. V was clipped by 5 bases and J by 0 bases; unmatched bases: 6. The germline CDR1 and CDR2 sequences are MDHEN and SYDVKM. In DNA form, the CDR3 reads TGTGCCAGCAGTACAAGACAGGGCTCTAACTATGGCTACACCTTC. Its translation is CASSTRQGSNYGYTF.

The chain has TRBV12-5 and TRBJ2-3; TRBD2 matches at 7 bases. Germline trimming cut 7 bases from V and 0 bases from J; bases unmatched to any gene: 4. From germline, CDR1 is LGHNT and CDR2 FRNRAP. The CDR3 is made up of 14 amino acids. CDR3 sequence reads: CASVHSGSTDTQYF. CDR3 in DNA: TGTGCTAGTGTCCATAGCGGGAGCACAGATACGCAGTATTTT.

This sequence joins TRBV28 and TRBJ1-5, with D unresolved. Germline V gene data show CDR1 as MDHEN and CDR2 as SYDVKM. The V end was cut by 2 bases, the J end by 1 base, with 6 bases between. The CDR3 covers 14 residues. The CDR3, as DNA: TGTGCCAGCAGTTTAAGAGGGAGCAATCAGCCCCAGCATTTT. Its translation: CASSLRGSNQPQHF.

The V call is TRBV18, the J call TRBJ2-7; 11 bases match TRBD2. J lost 2 bases, V lost 2 bases, and 2 bases had no gene match. Germline assignment: CDR1 KGHSH and CDR2 LQKENI. This CDR3 comprises 15 residues. CDR3 nucleotide sequence: TGTGCCAGCTCACCAGGGACTAGCGGACCCTACGAGCAGTACTTC. Translated, it gives CASSPGTSGPYEQYF.

The gene calls are TRBV4-3 and TRBJ2-1, with a tentative D call TRBD2 (5 bases). Trimming shortened V by 0 bases and J by 9 bases, and 12 bases separated the two germline ends. The CDR3 length is 14 residues. Per the germline V gene, CDR1 is LGHNA and CDR2 is YSLEER. The CDR3 nucleotides are TGCGCCAGCAGCCAAGAGGCTCGGGGTTCTGAGCAGTTCTTC. It yields the protein CASSQEARGSEQFF.

The J gene is TRBJ1-1, the V gene TRBV4-1; D not resolved. V was trimmed by 1 base and J by 3 bases, leaving 9 bases between them. Germline lookup yields CDR1 MGHRA and CDR2 YSYEKL. The CDR3 is 14 amino acids. The CDR3, as DNA: TGCGCCAGCAGCCAAGTCGAGGGTGACACTGAAGCTTTCTTT. Its protein product is CASSQVEGDTEAFF.

The chain has TRBV21-1 and TRBJ2-7; TRBD2 reflects the table's D call only, with no check against the DNA. TRBV21-1 has pseudogene status. The CDR3 sequence is 17 residues long. The CDR3 here is CAILRGSGRPKPYEQYF. The DNA for the CDR3 is TGTGCCATCCTCCGAGGCAGCGGGAGGCCTAAGCCCTACGAGCAGTACTTC.

The rearrangement links TRBV7-3 to TRBJ2-3; possible D gene TRBD2, 7 bases. Germline CDR1 and CDR2: SGHTA and FQGTGA. Deletions cut 4 bases from V and 2 bases from J, with 10 bases between. This CDR3 has 14 residues. The CDR3 loop reads CASSWGGLTDTQYF. In DNA form, the CDR3 reads TGTGCCAGCAGCTGGGGGGGGCTCACAGATACGCAGTATTTT.

The CDR3, as DNA: TGTGCCAGCAGCTCGAACAGGGGGGTGAGCACAGATACGCAGTATTTT. Translated, it gives CASSSNRGVSTDTQYF. The chain joins TRBV13 to TRBJ2-3; 8 bases fit TRBD1. V shed 4 bases and J 0 bases; nucleotides not matched to a gene: 6. The CDR3 runs to 16 residues. In germline, CDR1 is PRHDT, CDR2 FYEKMQ (reference sequence).

This rearrangement joins TRBV28 to TRBJ1-5, with 8 bases fitting TRBD1. V lost 5 bases to trimming and J lost 0 bases; unmatched junction nucleotides: 6. Per germline, CDR1 MDHEN and CDR2 SYDVKM. The CDR3 runs to 16 residues. In DNA, the CDR3 is TGTGCCAGCAGTGTCCTGGGACAGGATAGCAATCAGCCCCAGCATTTT. Its protein is CASSVLGQDSNQPQHF.

This chain links TRBV2 with TRBJ1-4; D not certain. Looked up from germline, CDR1 is SNHLY and CDR2 is FYNNEI. There are 15 residues in the CDR3. V was trimmed by 4 bases and J by 1 base, leaving 10 bases between them. CDR3 sequence: CASSGRGQTNEKLFF. CDR3 sequence (DNA): TGTGCCAGCAGTGGGCGAGGGCAAACTAATGAAAAACTGTTTTTT.

This chain joins TRBV28 and TRBJ2-1, with 9 bases matching TRBD2. CDR1 is MDHEN, CDR2 SYDVKM, per germline. This CDR3 region has 14 residues. V lost 8 bases to trimming and J lost 6 bases; unmatched junction nucleotides: 8. The CDR3 DNA follows: TGTGCCAGCCAAGCGGGAGGTGCGAGCAATGAGCAGTTCTTC. The encoded protein is CASQAGGASNEQFF.

J is TRBJ2-7 and V is TRBV27; 8 bases match TRBD1. The CDR3 has 16 residues. Per the germline V gene, CDR1 is MNHEY and CDR2 is SMNVEV (reference sequence). The J segment lost 0 bases and the V segment lost 0 bases, leaving 4 bases of the junction unmatched. The CDR3 region has the DNA TGTGCCAGCAGTTTATCGGGACAGGCGAGCTCCTACGAGCAGTACTTC. This gives the protein CASSLSGQASSYEQYF.

J is TRBJ2-4 and V is TRBV25-1, with D perhaps matching TRBD2 (6 bases). Per the germline V gene, CDR1 is MGHDK and CDR2 is SYGVNS. Deletions cut 5 bases from V and 1 base from J, with 9 bases between. This CDR3 contains 14 residues. The CDR3 spells CASSRSGAKNIQYF. The CDR3 region has the DNA TGTGCCAGCAGTAGAAGCGGGGCCAAAAACATTCAGTACTTC.

Written as DNA, the CDR3 is TGTGCCAGCAGCTTTGACGGGACATCAGGCACTGAAGCTTTCTTT. Amino acid sequence: CASSFDGTSGTEAFF. The chain recombines TRBV7-2 with TRBJ1-1, with D maybe TRBD1 (6 bases). V lost 3 bases and J lost 4, with 15 bases in between. CDR3 size: 15 residues. Germline V gene sequence: CDR1 SGHTA, CDR2 FQGNSA.

The sample holds one count of this clone. V usage is TRBV6-5 and J usage is TRBJ2-1; 7 nucleotides agree with TRBD2. The junction had 5 bases not matched to a gene; V was cut back by 6 bases and J by 0 bases. The CDR3 totals 15 residues. Germline V lookup: CDR1 MNHEY, CDR2 SVGAGI. For the CDR3, the DNA is TGTGCCAGCAGGAGAAGCGGGATCTCCTACAATGAGCAGTTCTTC. It encodes CASRRSGISYNEQFF.

This sequence joins TRBV4-3 and TRBJ2-7; TRBD1 is a possible D gene (6 bases). This CDR3 is 15 amino acids long. The ends were cut back, 1 base at V and 5 bases at J, with 15 bases in the middle. Germline V gene lookup returns CDR1 LGHNA and CDR2 YSLEER. In nucleotides, the CDR3 is TGCGCCAGCAGCCAAGCGTCGGACAGTGACGACGAGCAGTACTTC. Translation: CASSQASDSDDEQYF.

This clone appeared once. The chain is built from TRBV5-1 and TRBJ2-7; 9 nucleotides agree with TRBD1. Germline lookup yields CDR1 SGHRS and CDR2 YFSETQ. CDR3 length equals 16 residues. J gave up 6 bases and V 0 bases, and 10 bases lay outside the gene matches. CDR3 protein: CASSLGGQGIGGEQYF. CDR3 nucleotide sequence: TGCGCCAGCAGCTTGGGAGGACAGGGGATCGGAGGCGAGCAGTACTTC. The entire variable domain, with the rest obtained from reference TRBV5-1 and TRBJ2-7, is as follows: KAGVTQTPRYLIKTRGQQVTLSCSPISGHRSVSWYQQTPGQGLQFLFEYFSETQRNKGNFPGRFSGRQFSNSRSEMNVSTLELGDSALYLCASSLGGQGIGGEQYFGPGTRLTVT.